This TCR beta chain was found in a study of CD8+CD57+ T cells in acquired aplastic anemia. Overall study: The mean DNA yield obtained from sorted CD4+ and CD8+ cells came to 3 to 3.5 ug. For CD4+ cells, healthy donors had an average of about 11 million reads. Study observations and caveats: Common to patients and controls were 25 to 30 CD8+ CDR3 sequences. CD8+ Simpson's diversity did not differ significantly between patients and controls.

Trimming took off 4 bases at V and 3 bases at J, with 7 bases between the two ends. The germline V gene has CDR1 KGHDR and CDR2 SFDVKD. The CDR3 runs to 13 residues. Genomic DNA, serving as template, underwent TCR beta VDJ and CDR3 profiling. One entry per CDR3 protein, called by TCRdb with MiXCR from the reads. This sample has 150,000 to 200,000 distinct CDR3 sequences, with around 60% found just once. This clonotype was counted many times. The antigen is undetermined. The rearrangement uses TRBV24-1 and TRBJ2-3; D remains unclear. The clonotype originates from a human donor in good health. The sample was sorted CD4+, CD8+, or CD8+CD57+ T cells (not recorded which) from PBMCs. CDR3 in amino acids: CATSEAGTDTQYF. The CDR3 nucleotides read TGTGCCACCAGTGAGGCAGGAACAGATACGCAGTATTTT.